These 9 T cell receptor beta chains originate from one sample sequenced in a study of Tregs in tolerant kidney transplant recipients. The repertoire was sequenced with immunoSEQ multiplex PCR; TCRdb's copy has only in-frame clones and lacks some. There are 98,000 or so clones in the sample; about 90% occur only once, and roughly 0.31% lies in the top ten. Sample: CD4+ T cells from blood, taken before the transplant. The receptors were sampled from a human donor who received a combined kidney and bone marrow transplant.

In DNA, the CDR3 is TGTGCCAGCAGTTACCTCGGGAGGCGAGCCGACTATGGCTACACCTTC. Translated, it gives CASSYLGRRADYGYTF. The rearrangement uses TRBV6-5 and TRBJ1-2, with D hard to call. Trimming shortened V by 2 bases and J by 3 bases, and 16 bases separated the two germline ends. The CDR3 contains 16 residues. The germline V gene has CDR1 MNHEY and CDR2 SVGAGI.

The rearrangement links TRBV28 to TRBJ2-6; 11 positions match TRBD1. The V gene end was trimmed by 5 bases and the J gene end by 2 bases; junction bases not matched to a gene: 8. Per germline, CDR1 MDHEN and CDR2 SYDVKM. This CDR3 comprises 18 residues. CDR3 in amino acids: CASSPTWTGGAGANVLTF. The CDR3, as DNA: TGTGCCAGCAGTCCTACTTGGACAGGGGGCGCTGGGGCCAACGTCCTGACTTTC.

The rearrangement uses TRBV6-1 and TRBJ1-1, with TRBD1 matching over 8 bases. This CDR3 region has 11 residues. V lost 9 bases to trimming and J lost 10 bases; unmatched junction nucleotides: 7. Germline-derived CDR1 and CDR2 are MNHNS and SASEGT. For the CDR3, the DNA is TGTGCCAGTCGGACAGGGAGGTTAGCTTTCTTT. This encodes CASRTGRLAFF.

The chain recombines TRBV19 with TRBJ1-5, with D hard to call. V dropped 9 bases and J dropped 4 bases, with 13 bases sitting between them. The CDR3 loop spans 13 amino acids. Germline CDR1 and CDR2: LNHDA and SQIVND (reference sequence). The CDR3 DNA follows: TGTGCCAGCTGCGGAACGGGGAATCAGCCCCAGCATTTT. It yields the protein CASCGTGNQPQHF.

The V and J genes are TRBV7-2 and TRBJ2-2, with 11 bases identical to TRBD1. Trimming removed 1 base from V and 1 base from J; junction bases left unmatched: 5. The CDR3 contains 18 residues. Per the germline V gene, CDR1 is SGHTA and CDR2 is FQGNSA. The CDR3 region is CASSLGDRGTMNTGELFF. The DNA for the CDR3 is TGTGCCAGCAGCTTAGGGGACAGGGGGACGATGAACACCGGGGAGCTGTTTTTT.

The chain employs TRBV14 and TRBJ1-6; 8 positions match TRBD1. V lost 4 bases and J lost 13; bases outside the gene matches: 12. This CDR3 has 15 residues. Germline CDR1 reads SGHDN; CDR2 reads FVKESK. The CDR3 DNA sequence: TGTGCCAGCAGCCCCGGACAGGGATTTTCGGGTCCCCTCCACTTT. Translation gives CASSPGQGFSGPLHF. Full variable domain (missing parts from reference TRBV14 and TRBJ1-6): EAGVTQFPSHSVIEKGQTVTLRCDPISGHDNLYWYRRVMGKEIKFLLHFVKESKQDESGMPNNRFLAERTGGTYSTLKVQPAELEDSGVYFCASSPGQGFSGPLHFGNGTRLTVT.

This chain connects TRBV7-2 to TRBJ1-3; 7 nucleotides agree with TRBD1. V lost 1 base, J lost 1 base, and 7 bases stayed unmatched. This CDR3 spans 17 amino acids. From germline, CDR1 is SGHTA and CDR2 FQGNSA. The CDR3 region has the DNA TGTGCCAGCAGCTTAGTAGGGGGCATAAGATCTGGAAACACCATATATTTT. Its translation: CASSLVGGIRSGNTIYF.

This chain joins TRBV6-5 and TRBJ2-5; D is possibly TRBD2 (5 bases). The CDR3 length is 13 residues. Germline lookup yields CDR1 MNHEY and CDR2 SVGAGI. Trimming removed 2 bases from V and 5 bases from J, with 9 bases in between. CDR3 sequence: CASSYPASETQYF. The CDR3 coding sequence is TGTGCCAGCAGTTACCCAGCTAGCGAGACCCAGTACTTC.

This clone was picked up one time. The rearrangement links TRBV27 to TRBJ2-2; D possibly corresponds to TRBD2 (6 bases). Germline lookup yields CDR1 MNHEY and CDR2 SMNVEV (reference sequence). This CDR3 is built from 14 residues. V lost 7 bases to trimming and J lost 1 base, with 10 bases between them. The CDR3 loop reads CASKWRENTGELFF. CDR3 nucleotides: TGTGCCAGCAAATGGCGGGAGAACACCGGGGAGCTGTTTTTT.